This TCR beta chain was sequenced during a study of blood T cell repertoires in COVID-19. Study at large: Collection of acute and convalescent COVID-19 samples took place in the United States, Italy and Spain. PBMCs, B-cell-depleted T cells, or T cells were the source of the cDNA or gDNA that made up the material.

The authors' processing: Estimates of nucleated cell counts were drawn from the amplification of reference gene primers. Method: immunoSEQ multiplex PCR; TCRdb's copy keeps in-frame clones and lacks some. V and J calls and clone size are given by that table; D and trimming were obtained from the DNA. The table includes 270,000 or so clones, roughly 79% detected once. This CDR3 region has 14 residues. Germline V gives CDR1 SGHRS, CDR2 YFSETQ. V shed 4 bases and J 1 base; nucleotides not matched to a gene: 3. This sequence originates from a woman in her sixties or seventies with active or convalescent COVID-19. The rearrangement joins TRBV5-1 to TRBJ1-1; 8 nucleotides line up with TRBD1. Material: peripheral blood. The CDR3 is CASSPDRANTEAFF. The CDR3 region has the DNA TGCGCCAGCAGCCCGGACAGGGCGAACACTGAAGCTTTCTTT.